The 9 T cell receptor beta chains below all came from one sample that was sequenced in a study of PD-1 blockade in mismatch repair-deficient tumors (dated by TCRdb to about 2017). The method behind the library was the immunoSEQ multiplex PCR assay. Imported from immuneACCESS, the table was reduced by TCRdb to in-frame sequences with V and J called. These copies leave out some clones; in studies compared against another copy, an unresolved V gene accounts for under half, and the cause of the remainder is not known. Counted in this sample were roughly 79,000 clones; roughly 80% of them appeared once. The ten largest clones take up approximately 5.1% of the sample. The material was peripheral blood, obtained 44 weeks after starting pembrolizumab. The receptors were sampled from an adult with mismatch repair-deficient cancer.

The chain couples TRBV5-8 to TRBJ2-1; TRBD2 might be the D (5 bases). This CDR3 has 16 amino acids. Looked up from germline, CDR1 is SGHTS and CDR2 is YDEGEE. The V gene lost 2 bases and the J gene lost 0 bases, with 12 bases spanning the gap. The CDR3 sequence: CASSFLRDNSYNEQFF. The CDR3, as DNA: TGTGCCAGCAGCTTCCTCCGGGATAACTCCTACAATGAGCAGTTCTTC.

The chain joins TRBV10-2 to TRBJ2-3; 9 nucleotides line up with TRBD2. Germline assignment: CDR1 WSHSY and CDR2 SAAADI. The CDR3 has 15 residues. V dropped 6 bases and J dropped 3; count of bases not matched to a gene: 7. The CDR3 DNA reads TGCGCCAGCAGCCTTAGCGGGAGTAAGACAGATACGCAGTATTTT. Residues: CASSLSGSKTDTQYF.

The CDR3 is CASSPPPDTQYF. The CDR3 DNA sequence: TGTGCCAGCTCACCACCCCCAGATACGCAGTATTTT. V is TRBV18 and J is TRBJ2-3; D unresolved. This CDR3 spans 12 amino acids. V was clipped by 0 bases and J by 4 bases, with 2 bases between them. From germline, CDR1 is KGHSH and CDR2 LQKENI.

V usage is TRBV4-2 and J usage is TRBJ2-6, with D tentatively TRBD2 (6 bases). The CDR3 has 15 amino acids. Germline V gives CDR1 LGHNA, CDR2 YNFKEQ. Trimming removed 5 bases from V and 0 bases from J, with 8 bases in between. CDR3 residues: CASSWGGSGANVLTF. CDR3 DNA: TGTGCCAGCAGCTGGGGAGGCTCTGGGGCCAACGTCCTGACTTTC.

The DNA of the CDR3 is TGTGCCAGCAGCGCCCAACCGGGACAGGGAAACACCATATATTTT. This gives the protein CASSAQPGQGNTIYF. The V gene is TRBV7-6, the J gene TRBJ1-3; the match to TRBD1 covers 7 bases. The V and J ends lost 5 bases and 4 bases, in that order; junction bases with no gene match: 8. Per the germline V gene, CDR1 is SGHVS and CDR2 is FNYEAQ. The CDR3 runs to 15 residues.

The chain has TRBV18 and TRBJ1-5; maybe TRBD1 (5 bases). Trimming shortened V by 4 bases and J by 0 bases, and 10 bases separated the two germline ends. Per the germline V gene, CDR1 is KGHSH and CDR2 is LQKENI. The CDR3 spans 15 residues. CDR3 loop: CASSLGAVSNQPQHF. CDR3 nucleotide sequence: TGTGCCAGCTCACTAGGGGCCGTTAGCAATCAGCCCCAGCATTTT.

This chain uses TRBV7-3 with TRBJ2-5; TRBD2 aligns across 9 bases. Per germline, CDR1 SGHTA and CDR2 FQGTGA. The J segment lost 4 bases and the V segment lost 5 bases, leaving 8 bases of the junction unmatched. CDR3 length equals 15 residues. Here the CDR3 reads CASSLRAGGIETQYF. CDR3 nucleotides: TGTGCCAGCAGCCTGAGGGCGGGGGGGATAGAGACCCAGTACTTC.

The rearrangement joins TRBV6-1 to TRBJ1-1; D ambiguous. This CDR3 spans 11 amino acids. V was pared by 8 bases and J by 1 base, with 5 bases between. CDR1 and CDR2 (germline): MNHNS, SASEGT. CDR3 region: CASGENTEAFF. In DNA, the CDR3 is TGTGCCAGCGGGGAGAACACTGAAGCTTTCTTT.

In regard to this clone: Other nucleotide sequences from this sample produce the same CDR3. V usage is TRBV7-9 and J usage is TRBJ2-5; 7 bases align to TRBD1. CDR1 SEHNR and CDR2 FQNEAQ come from the germline V gene (reference sequence). The V segment lost 0 bases and the J segment 1 base; nucleotides outside the gene matches: 2. The CDR3 is made up of 15 amino acids. CDR3 DNA: TGTGCCAGCAGCTTAGCGCGGACAGGCCAAGAGACCCAGTACTTC. This sequence encodes CASSLARTGQETQYF.